Listed here are 11 T cell receptor beta chains from one sample, sequenced in a study of shared clonotypes between healthy human individuals. Libraries were prepared by immunoSEQ multiplex PCR; TCRdb keeps only in-frame clonotypes and omits some of them. The data contain around 1.5 million clones, 95% to 99% of them singletons. Material: naive CD4+ T cells sorted from blood. Subset reported: CD45RA+ positively selected. These receptors were taken from a man aged 25 to 40 in good health.

The gene calls are TRBV6-1 and TRBJ1-3; D call uncertain. Trimming stripped 4 bases from V and 2 bases from J, with 9 bases between. Germline V gives CDR1 MNHNS, CDR2 SASEGT. This CDR3 region has 14 residues. The CDR3 loop reads CASSGLIAGNTIYF. CDR3 sequence (DNA): TGTGCCAGCAGTGGCCTCATCGCTGGAAACACCATATATTTT.

This chain links TRBV25-1 with TRBJ2-5, with 9 bases matching TRBD2. V lost 1 base to trimming and J lost 1 base; unmatched junction nucleotides: 10. CDR1 and CDR2 from the germline V gene are MGHDK and SYGVNS. The CDR3 loop spans 18 amino acids. The CDR3 loop is CASSELLVRAGGQETQYF. CDR3 coding DNA: TGTGCCAGCAGTGAATTATTGGTGCGAGCGGGAGGCCAAGAGACCCAGTACTTC. Full variable domain (missing parts from reference TRBV25-1 and TRBJ2-5): EADIYQTPRYLVIGTGKKITLECSQTMGHDKMYWYQQDPGMELHLIHYSYGVNSTEKGDLSSESTVSRIRTEHFPLTLESARPSHTSQYLCASSELLVRAGGQETQYFGPGTRLLVL.

The chain combines TRBV14 with TRBJ2-1; possible D gene TRBD1, 5 bases. The CDR3 is 14 amino acids. V was trimmed by 4 bases and J by 8 bases, leaving 15 bases between them. The germline gives CDR1 SGHDN, CDR2 FVKESK. Written as DNA, the CDR3 is TGTGCCAGCAGCCGATGGGTAGGGGTCCATGAGCAGTTCTTC. This sequence encodes CASSRWVGVHEQFF.

V usage is TRBV18 and J usage is TRBJ2-7; D might be TRBD1 (6 bases). The CDR3 length is 17 residues. Germline V gene data show CDR1 as KGHSH and CDR2 as LQKENI. With 3 bases removed from V and 4 bases from J, the gap between germline ends came to 22 bases. DNA of the CDR3: TGTGCCAGCTCACCCCCCACCGAAAGGACAGTATTATACGAGCAGTACTTC. Residues: CASSPPTERTVLYEQYF. Variable domain in full (rest from reference TRBV18 and TRBJ2-7): NAGVMQNPRHLVRRRGQEARLRCSPMKGHSHVYWYRQLPEEGLKFMVYLQKENIIDESGMPKERFSAEFPKEGPSILRIQQVVRGDSAAYFCASSPPTERTVLYEQYFGPGTRLTVT.

J is TRBJ1-1 and V is TRBV28; D gene ambiguous. Germline V lookup: CDR1 MDHEN, CDR2 SYDVKM. V was clipped by 5 bases and J by 5 bases, with 12 bases between them. The length of the CDR3 is 13 residues. CDR3 sequence: CASSPGSWTEAFF. The CDR3 coding sequence is TGTGCCAGCAGTCCCGGGTCTTGGACTGAAGCTTTCTTT.

V and J are TRBV10-1 and TRBJ2-7, with D tentatively TRBD1 or TRBD2 (5 bases each). V shed 6 bases and J shed 2 bases, with 11 bases lying between them. The CDR3 extends over 13 amino acids. The germline gives CDR1 WNHNN, CDR2 SYGVQD (reference sequence). The CDR3 DNA reads as TGCGCCAGCAGCCGGGACGCCGCCTACGAGCAGTACTTC. Its protein product is CASSRDAAYEQYF.

This clone was seen just once. The V gene is TRBV5-1, the J gene TRBJ2-3; 10 bases match TRBD2. The junction had 3 bases not matched to a gene; V was cut back by 4 bases and J by 1 base. This CDR3 is 15 amino acids long. Germline assignment: CDR1 SGHRS and CDR2 YFSETQ. CDR3 nucleotide sequence: TGCGCCAGCAGCGACCTAGCGGGAGGCACAGATACGCAGTATTTT. This codes for CASSDLAGGTDTQYF.

The chain uses TRBV18 and TRBJ2-3; D call uncertain. V was cut by 5 bases and J by 3 bases, with 12 bases left in between. Germline V gene lookup returns CDR1 KGHSH and CDR2 LQKENI. CDR3 length equals 14 residues. CDR3 region: CASSKSVVTDTQYF. CDR3 DNA: TGTGCCAGCTCAAAGTCGGTAGTGACAGATACGCAGTATTTT.

The chain links TRBV6-6 to TRBJ1-3; D call uncertain. Germline V CDR1 and CDR2: MNHNY, SVGAGI (reference sequence). The CDR3 length is 14 residues. Between the trimmed V and J ends, which lost 0 bases and 3 bases, there was a span of 6 bases. CDR3 residues: CASSYSNGGNTIYF. The CDR3, as DNA: TGTGCCAGCAGTTACTCGAACGGTGGAAACACCATATATTTT.

The rearrangement uses TRBV4-1 and TRBJ2-7, with 10 bases that match TRBD2. The CDR3 extends over 15 amino acids. V lost 2 bases to trimming and J lost 4 bases; unmatched junction nucleotides: 5. Per germline, CDR1 MGHRA and CDR2 YSYEKL. The CDR3 DNA reads TGCGCCAGCAGCCAATATAGCGGGAGGTTATACGAGCAGTACTTC. This sequence encodes CASSQYSGRLYEQYF.

The V call is TRBV28, the J call TRBJ2-2; 7 bases fit TRBD2. The CDR3 covers 15 residues. Germline V gene lookup returns CDR1 MDHEN and CDR2 SYDVKM. V gave up 6 bases and J gave up 0 bases; unmatched junction bases: 4. For the CDR3, the DNA is TGTGCCAGCAGACAAAGCGGGGCGAACACCGGGGAGCTGTTTTTT. The encoded protein is CASRQSGANTGELFF.